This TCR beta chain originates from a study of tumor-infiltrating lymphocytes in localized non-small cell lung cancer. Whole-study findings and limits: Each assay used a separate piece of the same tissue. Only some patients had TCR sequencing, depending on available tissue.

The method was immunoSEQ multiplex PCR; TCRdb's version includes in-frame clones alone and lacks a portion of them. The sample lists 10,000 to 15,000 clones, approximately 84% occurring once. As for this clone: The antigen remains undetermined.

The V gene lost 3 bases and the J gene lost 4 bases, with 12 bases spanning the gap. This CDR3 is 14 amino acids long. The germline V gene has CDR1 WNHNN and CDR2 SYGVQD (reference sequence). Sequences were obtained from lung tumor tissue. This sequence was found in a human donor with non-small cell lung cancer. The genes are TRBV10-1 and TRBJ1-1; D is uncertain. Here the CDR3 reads CASSDQIGGTEAFF. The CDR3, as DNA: TGCGCCAGCAGTGACCAAATAGGCGGCACTGAAGCTTTCTTT.